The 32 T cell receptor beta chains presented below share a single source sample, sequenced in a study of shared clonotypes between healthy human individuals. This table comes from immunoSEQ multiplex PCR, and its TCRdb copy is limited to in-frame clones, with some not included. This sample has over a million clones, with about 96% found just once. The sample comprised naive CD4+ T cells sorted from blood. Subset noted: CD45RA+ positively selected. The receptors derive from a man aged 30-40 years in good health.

The CDR3 here is CASSKDRGTDTQYF. CDR3 DNA sequence: TGTGCCAGCAGCAAAGACAGGGGAACAGATACGCAGTATTTT. The chain joins TRBV13 to TRBJ2-3; 8 bases agree with TRBD1. V trimming: 5 bases; J trimming: 3 bases; junction bases outside the gene matches: 4. The germline V gene has CDR1 PRHDT and CDR2 FYEKMQ (reference sequence). This CDR3 has 14 residues.

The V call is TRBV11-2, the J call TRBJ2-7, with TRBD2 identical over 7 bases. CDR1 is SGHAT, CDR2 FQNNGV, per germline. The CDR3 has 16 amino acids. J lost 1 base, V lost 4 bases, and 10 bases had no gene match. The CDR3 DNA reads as TGTGCCAGCAGCTCCTTAGCGGGTTTAGGATCCTACGAGCAGTACTTC. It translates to CASSSLAGLGSYEQYF.

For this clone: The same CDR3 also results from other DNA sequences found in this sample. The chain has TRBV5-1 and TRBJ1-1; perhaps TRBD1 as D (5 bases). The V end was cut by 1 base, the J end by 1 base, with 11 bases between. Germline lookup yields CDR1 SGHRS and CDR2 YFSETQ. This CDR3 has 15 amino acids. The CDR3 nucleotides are TGCGCCAGCAGCTTGATTGGGGGAAAGAACACTGAAGCTTTCTTT. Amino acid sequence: CASSLIGGKNTEAFF.

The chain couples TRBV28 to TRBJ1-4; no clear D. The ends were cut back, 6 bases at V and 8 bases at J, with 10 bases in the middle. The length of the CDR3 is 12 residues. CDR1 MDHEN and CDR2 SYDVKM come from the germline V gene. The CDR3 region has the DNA TGTGCCAGCAGGAAAGACGGAGAAAAACTGTTTTTT. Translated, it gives CASRKDGEKLFF.

The CDR3 spells CSASLHYEQYF. CDR3 bases: TGCAGTGCTAGTCTCCACTACGAGCAGTACTTC. The chain couples TRBV20-1 to TRBJ2-7; D not certain. The V gene's germline CDR1 is DFQATT and CDR2 SNEGSKA (reference sequence). The CDR3 extends over 11 amino acids. V lost 3 bases and J 3 bases, leaving 6 bases between the germline ends.

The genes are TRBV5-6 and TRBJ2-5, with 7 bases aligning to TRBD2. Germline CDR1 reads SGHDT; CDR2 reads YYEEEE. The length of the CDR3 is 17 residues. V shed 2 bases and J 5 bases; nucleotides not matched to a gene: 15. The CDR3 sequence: CASSLLGDGRAGETQYF. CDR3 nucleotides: TGTGCCAGCAGCTTATTGGGGGATGGGAGGGCCGGGGAGACCCAGTACTTC.

CDR3 DNA: TGTGCCAGCAGCCAAGTTCAGAGCTCCTACGAGCAGTACTTC. Protein: CASSQVQSSYEQYF. J is TRBJ2-7 and V is TRBV14, with unresolved D. Trimming removed 1 base from V and 0 bases from J, with 7 bases in between. The CDR3 totals 14 residues. The germline gives CDR1 SGHDN, CDR2 FVKESK.

The CDR3 coding sequence is TGCGCCACTAATCAACCCGGCGGGAGCTCCTACGAGCAGTACTTC. Protein product: CATNQPGGSSYEQYF. The chain uses TRBV10-2 and TRBJ2-7; the match to TRBD2 covers 7 bases. Trimming removed 10 bases from V and 0 bases from J; junction bases left unmatched: 12. CDR1 is WSHSY, CDR2 SAAADI, per germline. CDR3 size: 15 residues.

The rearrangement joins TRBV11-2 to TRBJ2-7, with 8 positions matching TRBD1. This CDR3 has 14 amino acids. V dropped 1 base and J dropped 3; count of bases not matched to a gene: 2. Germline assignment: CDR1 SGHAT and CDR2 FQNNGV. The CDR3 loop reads CASSLGQGFYEQYF. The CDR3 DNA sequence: TGTGCCAGCAGCTTAGGACAGGGGTTCTACGAGCAGTACTTC.

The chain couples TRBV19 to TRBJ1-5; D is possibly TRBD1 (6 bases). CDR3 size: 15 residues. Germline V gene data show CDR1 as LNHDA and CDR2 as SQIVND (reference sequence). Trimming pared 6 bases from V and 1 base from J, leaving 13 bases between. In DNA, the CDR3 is TGTGCCAGTAGGGAGAACAGGGTCAGCAATCAGCCCCAGCATTTT. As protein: CASRENRVSNQPQHF.

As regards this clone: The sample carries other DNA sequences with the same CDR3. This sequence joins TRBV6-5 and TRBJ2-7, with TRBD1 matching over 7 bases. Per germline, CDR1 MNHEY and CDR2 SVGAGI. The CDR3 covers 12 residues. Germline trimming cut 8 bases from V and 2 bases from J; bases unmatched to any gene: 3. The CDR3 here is CASRQGAYEQYF. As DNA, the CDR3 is TGTGCCAGCCGACAGGGCGCCTACGAGCAGTACTTC.

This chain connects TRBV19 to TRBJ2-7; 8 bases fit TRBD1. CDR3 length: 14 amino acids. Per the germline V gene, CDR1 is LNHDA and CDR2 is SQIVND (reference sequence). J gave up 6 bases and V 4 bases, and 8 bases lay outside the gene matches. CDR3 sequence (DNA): TGTGCCAGTAGTAATGGACAGGGAGTCTCCGAGCAGTACTTC. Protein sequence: CASSNGQGVSEQYF.

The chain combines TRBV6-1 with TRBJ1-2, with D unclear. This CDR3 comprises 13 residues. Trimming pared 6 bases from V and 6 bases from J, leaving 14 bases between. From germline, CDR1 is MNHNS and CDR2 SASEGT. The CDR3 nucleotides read TGTGCCAGCAGAGGACTGATGGCCAATGGCTACACCTTC. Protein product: CASRGLMANGYTF.

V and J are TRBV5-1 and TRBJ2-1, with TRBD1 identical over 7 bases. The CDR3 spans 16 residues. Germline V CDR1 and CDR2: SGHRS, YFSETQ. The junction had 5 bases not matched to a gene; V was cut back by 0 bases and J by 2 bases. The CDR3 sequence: CASSLGDRYTYNEQFF. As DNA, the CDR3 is TGCGCCAGCAGCTTGGGGGACAGATATACCTACAATGAGCAGTTCTTC.

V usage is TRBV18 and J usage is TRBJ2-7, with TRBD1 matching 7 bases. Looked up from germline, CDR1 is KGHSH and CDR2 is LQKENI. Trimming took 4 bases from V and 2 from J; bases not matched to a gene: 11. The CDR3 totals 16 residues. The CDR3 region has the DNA TGTGCCAGCTCACACAACCGCCGGGACAGACCCTACGAGCAGTACTTC. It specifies CASSHNRRDRPYEQYF.

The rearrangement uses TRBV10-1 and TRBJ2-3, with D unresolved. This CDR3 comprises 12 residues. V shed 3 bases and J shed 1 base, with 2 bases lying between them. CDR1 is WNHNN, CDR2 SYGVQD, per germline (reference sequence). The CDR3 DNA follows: TGCGCCAGCAGTGATGGCACAGATACGCAGTATTTT. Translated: CASSDGTDTQYF.

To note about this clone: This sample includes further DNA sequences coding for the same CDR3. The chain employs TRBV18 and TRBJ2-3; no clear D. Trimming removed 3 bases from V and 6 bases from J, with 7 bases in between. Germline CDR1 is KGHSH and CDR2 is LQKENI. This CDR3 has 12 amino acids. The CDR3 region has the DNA TGTGCCAGCTCACCCCTATTGGATACGCAGTATTTT. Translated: CASSPLLDTQYF. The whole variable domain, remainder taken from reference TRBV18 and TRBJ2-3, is NAGVMQNPRHLVRRRGQEARLRCSPMKGHSHVYWYRQLPEEGLKFMVYLQKENIIDESGMPKERFSAEFPKEGPSILRIQQVVRGDSAAYFCASSPLLDTQYFGPGTRLTVL.

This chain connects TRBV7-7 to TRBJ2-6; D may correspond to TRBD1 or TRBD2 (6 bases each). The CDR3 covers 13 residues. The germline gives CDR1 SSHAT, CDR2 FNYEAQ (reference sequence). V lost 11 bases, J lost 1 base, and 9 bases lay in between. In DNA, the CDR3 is TGTGCCGGAGGGGGATCTGGGGCCAACGTCCTGACTTTC. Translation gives CAGGGSGANVLTF.

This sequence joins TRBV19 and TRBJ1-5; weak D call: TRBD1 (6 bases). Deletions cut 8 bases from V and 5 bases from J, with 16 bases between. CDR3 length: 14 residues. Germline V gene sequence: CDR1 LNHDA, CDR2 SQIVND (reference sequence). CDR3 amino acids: CASSVRGAHQPQHF. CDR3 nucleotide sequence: TGTGCCAGTTCGGTCAGGGGCGCCCATCAGCCCCAGCATTTT.

DNA for the CDR3: TGCGCCAGCAGTGAAACGGTAATCTCCTACAATGAGCAGTTCTTC. Its protein is CASSETVISYNEQFF. The V gene is TRBV10-2, the J gene TRBJ2-1; D not certain. CDR3 size: 15 residues. The germline V gene has CDR1 WSHSY and CDR2 SAAADI. V dropped 3 bases and J dropped 0 bases, with 9 bases sitting between them.

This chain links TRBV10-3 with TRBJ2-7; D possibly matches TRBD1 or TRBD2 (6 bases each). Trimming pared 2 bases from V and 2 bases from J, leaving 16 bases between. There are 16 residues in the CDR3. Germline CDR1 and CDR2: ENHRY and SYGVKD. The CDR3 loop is CAISEGAGRGPYEQYF. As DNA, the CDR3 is TGTGCCATCAGTGAGGGGGCGGGCCGGGGGCCCTACGAGCAGTACTTC.

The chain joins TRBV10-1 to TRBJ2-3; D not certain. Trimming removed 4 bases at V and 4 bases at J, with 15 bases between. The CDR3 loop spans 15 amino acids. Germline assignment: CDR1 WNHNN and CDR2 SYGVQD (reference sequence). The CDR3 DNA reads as TGCGCCAGCAGTGGATACTCACGCGCCTCAGATACGCAGTATTTT. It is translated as CASSGYSRASDTQYF.

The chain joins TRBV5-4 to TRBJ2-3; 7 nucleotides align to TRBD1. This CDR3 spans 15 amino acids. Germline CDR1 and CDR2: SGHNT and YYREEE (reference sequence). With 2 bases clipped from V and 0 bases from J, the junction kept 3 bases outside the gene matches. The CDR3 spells CASSFQGVSTDTQYF. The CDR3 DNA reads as TGTGCCAGCAGCTTCCAGGGGGTTAGCACAGATACGCAGTATTTT. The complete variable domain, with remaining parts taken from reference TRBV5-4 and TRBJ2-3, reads ETGVTQSPTHLIKTRGQQVTLRCSSQSGHNTVSWYQQALGQGPQFIFQYYREEENGRGNFPPRFSGLQFPNYSSELNVNALELDDSALYLCASSFQGVSTDTQYFGPGTRLTVL.

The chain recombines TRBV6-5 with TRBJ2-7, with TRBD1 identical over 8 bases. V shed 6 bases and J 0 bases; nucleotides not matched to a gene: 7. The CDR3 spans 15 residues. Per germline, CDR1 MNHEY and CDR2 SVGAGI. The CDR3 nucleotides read TGTGCCAGCAGCCCCACAGGGGGTCCCTCCTACGAGCAGTACTTC. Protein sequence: CASSPTGGPSYEQYF.

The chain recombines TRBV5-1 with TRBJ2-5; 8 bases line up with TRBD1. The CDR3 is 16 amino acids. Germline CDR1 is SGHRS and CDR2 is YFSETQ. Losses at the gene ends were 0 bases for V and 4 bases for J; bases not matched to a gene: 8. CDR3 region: CASSLETQGAGETQYF. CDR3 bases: TGCGCCAGCAGCTTGGAGACGCAGGGGGCAGGAGAGACCCAGTACTTC.

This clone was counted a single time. In DNA, the CDR3 is TGTGCCAGCAGCTTAAATCCCTTCTACGAGCAGTACTTC. Its translation is CASSLNPFYEQYF. The rearrangement links TRBV11-2 to TRBJ2-7; D not certain. V gave up 2 bases and J gave up 3 bases, with 8 bases separating them. This CDR3 spans 13 amino acids. Germline V gene data show CDR1 as SGHAT and CDR2 as FQNNGV.

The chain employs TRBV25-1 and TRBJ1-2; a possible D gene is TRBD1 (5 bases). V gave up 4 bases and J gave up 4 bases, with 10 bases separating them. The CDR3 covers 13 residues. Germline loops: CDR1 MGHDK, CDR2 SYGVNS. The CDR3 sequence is CASSGVGAYGYTF. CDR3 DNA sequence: TGTGCCAGCAGTGGGGTCGGGGCCTATGGCTACACCTTC.

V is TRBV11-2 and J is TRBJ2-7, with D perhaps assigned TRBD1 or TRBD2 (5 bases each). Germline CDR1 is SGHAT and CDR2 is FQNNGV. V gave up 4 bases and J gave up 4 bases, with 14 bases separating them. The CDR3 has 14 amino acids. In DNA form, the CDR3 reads TGTGCCAGCAGCTCGAACCGGGGCCGATACGAGCAGTACTTC. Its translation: CASSSNRGRYEQYF.

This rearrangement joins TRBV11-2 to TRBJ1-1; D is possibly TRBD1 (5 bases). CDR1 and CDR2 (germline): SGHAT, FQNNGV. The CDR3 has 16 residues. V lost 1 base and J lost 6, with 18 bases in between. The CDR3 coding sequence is TGTGCCAGCAGCTTAGCCAGGGCAGGGTTCTTCGCTGAAGCTTTCTTT. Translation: CASSLARAGFFAEAFF.

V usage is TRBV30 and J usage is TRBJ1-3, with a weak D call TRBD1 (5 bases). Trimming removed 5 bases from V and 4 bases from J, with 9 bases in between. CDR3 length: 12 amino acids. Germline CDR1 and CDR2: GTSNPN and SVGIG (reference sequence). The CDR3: CAWGGGGNTIYF. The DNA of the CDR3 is TGTGCCTGGGGGGGAGGAGGAAACACCATATATTTT.

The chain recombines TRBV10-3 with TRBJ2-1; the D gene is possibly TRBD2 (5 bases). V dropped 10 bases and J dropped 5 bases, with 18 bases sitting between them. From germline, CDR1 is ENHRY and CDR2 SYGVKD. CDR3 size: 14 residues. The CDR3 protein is CATRDQSGHNEQFF. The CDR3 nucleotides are TGTGCCACCAGAGACCAAAGCGGTCACAATGAGCAGTTCTTC.

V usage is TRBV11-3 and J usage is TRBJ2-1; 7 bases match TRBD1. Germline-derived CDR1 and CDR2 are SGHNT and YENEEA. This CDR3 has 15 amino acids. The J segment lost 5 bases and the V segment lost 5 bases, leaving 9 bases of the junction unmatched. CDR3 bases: TGTGCCAGCAGCCGGGACAGACCACGAAACAATGAGCAGTTCTTC. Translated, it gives CASSRDRPRNNEQFF.